These T cell receptor beta chains were read from a single sample in a study of blood T cell repertoires in COVID-19. Clones were sequenced by immunoSEQ multiplex PCR, and TCRdb holds only the in-frame ones, with some missing. The top ten hold 2.1% of the sample, which has 250,000 or so clones, nearly 90% seen once. The sequencing input was peripheral blood. The receptors derive from an older woman with COVID-19, enrolled during active disease. CDR3s include the opening cysteine and the closing phenylalanine or tryptophan. The D gene is left open where the match is weak. Clone size is not always given. Where it is, it says once, few, many or a class for expanded clones.

j_call d_call clone_size v_call cdr3_nt cdr3_aa
TRBJ1-5 - - TRBV19 TGTGCCAGTAGTATTTCCCAGGTCAATCAGCCCCAGCATTTT CASSISQVNQPQHF
TRBJ2-7 TRBD1 - TRBV6-2/TRBV6-3 TGTGCCAGCAGTCGGACAGGGCGCGAGCAGTACTTC CASSRTGREQYF
TRBJ1-1 - - TRBV6-5 TGTGCCAGCAGTCTTGAGAAGGGCCGGGGCACTGAAGCTTTCTTT CASSLEKGRGTEAFF
TRBJ1-3 TRBD1 - TRBV19 TGTGCCAGTAGCTTTGGGACAGTCGGCGCCGGAAACACCATATATTTT CASSFGTVGAGNTIYF
TRBJ1-1 TRBD1 - TRBV6-2/TRBV6-3 TGTGCCAGCAGTCCCCGGACAGGTGGAGCTTTCTTT CASSPRTGGAFF
TRBJ2-7 - - TRBV5-1 TGCGCCAGCAGCTTGCAAGGCCGGGATTACGAGCAGTACTTC CASSLQGRDYEQYF
TRBJ2-5 TRBD2 - TRBV6-5 TGTGCCAGCAGTTACTACCTAGCGGGCGACCAAGAGACCCAGTACTTC CASSYYLAGDQETQYF
TRBJ2-5 - once TRBV6-1 TGTGCCAGCAGTGGATGGGGCCACCTCTTGGGGGAGACCCAGTACTTC CASSGWGHLLGETQYF
TRBJ2-5 TRBD2 - TRBV7-2 TGTGCCCTGGCGGTAGCGGGGACCCAAGAGACCCAGTACTTC CALAVAGTQETQYF
TRBJ1-1 TRBD1 - TRBV6-2/TRBV6-3 TGTGCCAGCAGTTACGGACAGGGGAACACTGAAGCTTTCTTT CASSYGQGNTEAFF
TRBJ2-2 TRBD2 - TRBV5-1 TGCGCCAGCAGCTTTCTCAGCGGGGGGAACACCGGGGAGCTGTTTTTT CASSFLSGGNTGELFF
TRBJ1-4 - - TRBV27 TGTGCCAGCAGTTTAGGCGCCGGAAGGGGGACTAATGAAAAACTGTTTTTT CASSLGAGRGTNEKLFF
TRBJ1-1 TRBD1 - TRBV6-5 TGTGCCAGCAGTTCGGGACAGACATTGAACACTGAAGCTTTCTTT CASSSGQTLNTEAFF
TRBJ1-1 - - TRBV6-6 TGTGCCAGCAGTTACGGACAACAGGGACTGAACACTGAAGCTTTCTTT CASSYGQQGLNTEAFF
TRBJ1-2 - - TRBV6-5 TGTGCCAGCAGTACCCGGGACAACCGCCTCTATGGCTACACCTTC CASSTRDNRLYGYTF
TRBJ1-2 TRBD1 - TRBV7-6 TGTGCCAGCAGCGATCCTGGGACAGGCAATGGCTACACCTTC CASSDPGTGNGYTF
TRBJ1-3 TRBD1 once TRBV11-2 TGTGCCAGCAGCACCCGTCGGTCGACAGGGTCCTTTGGAAACACCATATATTTT CASSTRRSTGSFGNTIYF
TRBJ2-3 - - TRBV6-5 TGTGCCAGCAGTTTCAGGGTGACGGATACGCAGTATTTT CASSFRVTDTQYF
TRBJ1-5 - - TRBV18 TGTGCCAGCTCACCAGGGGGCGCGGGCAATCAGCCCCAGCATTTT CASSPGGAGNQPQHF
TRBJ1-2 - - TRBV19 TGTGCCAGTAGTATAGATCCTGGAGGCTATGGCTACACCTTC CASSIDPGGYGYTF
TRBJ1-1 - - TRBV5-4 TGTGCCAGCACCATTACCGGGGTGAGAAACACTGAAGCTTTCTTT CASTITGVRNTEAFF
TRBJ1-5 - - TRBV30 TGTGCCTGGAGTGAGTCCAGAAATCAGCCCCAGCATTTT CAWSESRNQPQHF
TRBJ2-7 TRBD1 - TRBV5-4 TGTGCCAGCTCCGACAGGGCCCTATACGAGCAGTACTTC CASSDRALYEQYF
TRBJ2-7 - few TRBV11-3 TGTGCCAGCAGCAGAAGCGGGGACAGGAGCCACGAGCAGTACTTC CASSRSGDRSHEQYF
TRBJ1-2 TRBD1 - TRBV12-5 TGTGCTAGTGGTTACGGGACAGTCAAGCTTCGCGGCTACACCTTC CASGYGTVKLRGYTF
TRBJ1-3 - - TRBV7-2 TGTGCCAGCAGCTTCACCGACAACTCTGGAAACACCATATATTTT CASSFTDNSGNTIYF
TRBJ1-1 - - TRBV27 TGTGCCAGCAGTTCATGGACGGGGACTGAAGCTTTCTTT CASSSWTGTEAFF
TRBJ1-2 - - TRBV10-3 TGTGCCATCAGTGAGTCCCTATCCGGCTACACCTTC CAISESLSGYTF
TRBJ2-7 TRBD1 once TRBV25-1 TGTGCCAGCAGTGATTACTCCCGGGACAGGGGAGCCCACGAGCAGTACTTC CASSDYSRDRGAHEQYF
TRBJ2-3 TRBD2 - TRBV7-2 TGTGCCAGCAGCTTCGGGGGGGCTTGGGATACGCAGTATTTT CASSFGGAWDTQYF
TRBJ2-7 TRBD1 - TRBV29-1 TGCAGCGTTGAAGGGGACAGCTCCTACGAGCAGTACTTC CSVEGDSSYEQYF
TRBJ2-3 - - TRBV28 TGTGCCAGCAGAACGACAGGCCTCACAGATACGCAGTATTTT CASRTTGLTDTQYF